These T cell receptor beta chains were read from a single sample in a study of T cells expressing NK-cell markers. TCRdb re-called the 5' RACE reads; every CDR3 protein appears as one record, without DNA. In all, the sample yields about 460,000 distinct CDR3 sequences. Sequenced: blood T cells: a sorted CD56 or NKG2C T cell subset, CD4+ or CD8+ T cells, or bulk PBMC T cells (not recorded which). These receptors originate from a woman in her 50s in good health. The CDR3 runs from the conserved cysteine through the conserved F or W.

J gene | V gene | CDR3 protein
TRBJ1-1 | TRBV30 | CAWRYRGGGYTEAFF
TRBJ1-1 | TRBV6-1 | CASRRSIGGNTEAFF
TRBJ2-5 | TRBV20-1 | CSARGVSGRNQETQYF
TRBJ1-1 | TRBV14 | CASSQDRTGRAEAFF
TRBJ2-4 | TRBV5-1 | CASSSVGDIQYF
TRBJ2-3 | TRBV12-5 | CASEGRGTDTQYF
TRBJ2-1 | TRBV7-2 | CASSLDGGRNEQFF
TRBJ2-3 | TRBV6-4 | CASSVLAGRSDTQYF
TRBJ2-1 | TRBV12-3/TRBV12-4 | CASSLGEWNEQFF
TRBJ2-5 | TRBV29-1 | CSVDYPLAGHQETQYF
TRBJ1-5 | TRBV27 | CASSSYRQTSWGPQHF
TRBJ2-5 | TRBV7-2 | CATRSGGTIVETQYF
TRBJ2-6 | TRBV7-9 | CASSRRDLNNSGANVLTF
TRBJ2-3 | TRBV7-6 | CASSSGRFTDTQYF
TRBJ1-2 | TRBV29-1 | CSVEVGTGYTF
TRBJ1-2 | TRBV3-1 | CASSQGQGYGYTF
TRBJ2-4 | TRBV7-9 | CASSLNFQGAKNIQYF
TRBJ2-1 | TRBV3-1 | CASSQDRAVNEQFF
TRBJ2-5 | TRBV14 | CASSAGTSGRFRETQYF
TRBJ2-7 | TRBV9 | CASSVEPIGEQYF
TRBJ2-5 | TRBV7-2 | CASSTRTSGNPETQYF
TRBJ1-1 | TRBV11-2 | CASSLDGQNTEAFF
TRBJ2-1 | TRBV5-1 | CASSLAGGAGNEQFF
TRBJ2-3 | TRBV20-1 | CSALVGGSTDTQYF
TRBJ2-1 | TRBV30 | CAWSAGLDNEQFF
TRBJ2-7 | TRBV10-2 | CASRGTDRAYF
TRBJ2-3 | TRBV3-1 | CASSQSSGLTDTQYF
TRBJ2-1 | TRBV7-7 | CASSLGRAQEQFF
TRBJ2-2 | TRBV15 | CATGTSGANTGELFF
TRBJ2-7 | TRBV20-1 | CSAGPGYYEQYF
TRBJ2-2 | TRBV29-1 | CSGARSHTGELFF
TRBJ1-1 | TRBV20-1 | CSALGQIHMNTEAFF
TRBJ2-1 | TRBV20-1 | CSAETGTDEQFF
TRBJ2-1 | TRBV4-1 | CASSQDPGRGLNEQFF
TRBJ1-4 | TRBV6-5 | CASSSTGGGEKLFF
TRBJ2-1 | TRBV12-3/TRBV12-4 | CASTPWGGGAVYNEQFF
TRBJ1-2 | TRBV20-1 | CSARPGDRANGYTF